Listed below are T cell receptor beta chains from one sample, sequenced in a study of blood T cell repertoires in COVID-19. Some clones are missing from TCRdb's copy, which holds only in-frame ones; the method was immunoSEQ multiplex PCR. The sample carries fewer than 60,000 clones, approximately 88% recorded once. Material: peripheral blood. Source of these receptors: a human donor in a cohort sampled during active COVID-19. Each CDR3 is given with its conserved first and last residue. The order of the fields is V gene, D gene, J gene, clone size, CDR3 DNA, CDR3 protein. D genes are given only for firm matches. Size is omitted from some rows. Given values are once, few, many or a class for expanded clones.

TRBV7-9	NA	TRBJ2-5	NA	TGTGCCAGCAGCTCCTCCGGGACTCTTAAGACCCAGTACTTC	CASSSSGTLKTQYF
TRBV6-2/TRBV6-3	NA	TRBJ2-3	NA	TGTGCCAGCAGTCAGGACAGACTTTTGGATACGCAGTATTTT	CASSQDRLLDTQYF
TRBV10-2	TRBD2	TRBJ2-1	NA	TGCGCCAGCACGGGGGGGAATGAGCAGTTCTTC	CASTGGNEQFF
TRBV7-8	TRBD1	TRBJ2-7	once	TGTGCCAGCAGCTTGACAGGGGGCGCTTATTCCTACGAGCAGTACTTC	CASSLTGGAYSYEQYF
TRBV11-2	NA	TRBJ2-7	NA	TGTGCCAGCAGCTTAGATCTCGGCGAGCAGTACTTC	CASSLDLGEQYF
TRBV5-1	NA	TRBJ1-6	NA	TGCGCCAGCAGCCCGGAGGGGAATTCACCCCTCCACTTT	CASSPEGNSPLHF
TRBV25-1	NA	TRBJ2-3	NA	TGTGCCAGCAGTGAACACGGAGGGGGGGCCCATACGCAGTATTTT	CASSEHGGGAHTQYF
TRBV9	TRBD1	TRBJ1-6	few	TGTGCCAGCAGCGGAAACAGGGGGGTGAGCTCCTATAATTCACCCCTCCACTTT	CASSGNRGVSSYNSPLHF
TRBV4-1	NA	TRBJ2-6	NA	TGCGCCAGCAGCCAACCAAGGGGCTTTGGGGCCAACGTCCTGACTTTC	CASSQPRGFGANVLTF
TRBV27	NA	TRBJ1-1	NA	TGTGCCAGCAGTTACGACAGAAGTCACACTGAAGCTTTCTTT	CASSYDRSHTEAFF
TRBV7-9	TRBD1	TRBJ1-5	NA	TGTGCCAGCAGCAAAACAGGGGGCAATCAGCCCCAGCATTTT	CASSKTGGNQPQHF
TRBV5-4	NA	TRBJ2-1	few	TGTGCCAGCATGCTTGATATCGGCTCCTACAATGAGCAGTTCTTC	CASMLDIGSYNEQFF
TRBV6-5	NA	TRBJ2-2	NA	TGTGCCAGCAGGATCACTAGTCCCGGGGAGCTGTTTTTT	CASRITSPGELFF
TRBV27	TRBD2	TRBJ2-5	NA	TGTGCCAGCAGTCCCTCCGGGAGGGGACCTGGGATAGAGACCCAGTACTTC	CASSPSGRGPGIETQYF
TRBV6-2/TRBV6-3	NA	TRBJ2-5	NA	TGTGCCAGCAGTCGGGGGATTGGGACCCGGGTTGTGGAGACCCAGTACTTC	CASSRGIGTRVVETQYF
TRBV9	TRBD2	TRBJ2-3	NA	TGTGCCAGCAGCGTAGGTCCCTTCAGACTAGCGGCTAGCACAGATACGCAGTATTTT	CASSVGPFRLAASTDTQYF
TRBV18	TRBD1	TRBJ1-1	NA	TGTGCCAGCTCACCAATTGAGGGGGCGCCGGGTACTGAAGCTTTCTTT	CASSPIEGAPGTEAFF
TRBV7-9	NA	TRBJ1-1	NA	TGTGCCAGCAGCTTTGCCCTGACCGGAGGTCCGAGAGGCTCAGAAGCTTTCTTT	CASSFALTGGPRGSEAFF